Below, 27 T cell receptor beta chains from the same sample are listed, as sequenced in a study of tumor-infiltrating lymphocytes in primary liver carcinoma. For each extraction, RNA and DNA were obtained together from 20-30 mg of unsorted bulk tissue. The researchers produced TCR beta cDNA from approximately 540 ng total RNA with a constant-region primer. Generation of the TCR beta libraries relied on three nested multiplex PCR rounds using slightly modified ARM-PCR. The first two PCR rounds, around 11 cycles each, used TRBV1-TRBV30 forward primers and a C-beta reverse primer. TCRdb recomputed calls from the multiplex PCR reads with MiXCR, one row per CDR3 protein. This table holds 95,000 to 150,000 distinct CDR3 sequences, 64% found once. Sequenced sample: liver tumor tissue from sampling region 3. Subset defined: tumor region T3, left-lateral pole. These receptors all come from a woman aged 60-75 years with primary liver carcinoma and hepatitis B virus infection.

Details on this clonotype: A read error may produce the germline difference seen at one junction end. This chain joins TRBV6-1 and TRBJ2-6; a weak D match, TRBD1 (5 bases). Looked up from germline, CDR1 is MNHNS and CDR2 is SASEGT. This CDR3 contains 15 residues. The CDR3, as DNA: TGTGCCAGCAGTGAAACGCTTGATGGGGCCAACGTCCTGACGTTC. Protein product: CASSETLDGANVLTF.

The sample holds one count of this clonotype. V gene TRBV7-3 combines with J gene TRBJ2-3, with 8 bases that match TRBD2. The CDR3 has 22 amino acids. The J segment lost 2 bases and the V segment lost 0 bases, leaving 22 bases of the junction unmatched. Germline V CDR1 and CDR2: SGHTA, FQGTGA. CDR3 in DNA: TGTGCCAGCAGCTTAACGGGACCGGGACTAGTGGGAGGCCCTAAACCCACAGATACGCAGTATTTT. Amino acids: CASSLTGPGLVGGPKPTDTQYF.

Comments on this clonotype: The CDR3 carries no conserved terminal phenylalanine or tryptophan, so it likely arises from a read error. The gene calls are TRBV11-3 and TRBJ2-5, with TRBD1 identical over 10 bases. Germline V gene data show CDR1 as SGHNT and CDR2 as YENEEA. The CDR3 runs to 18 residues. The CDR3 spells CANSLELATGGRQETQYL. The DNA for the CDR3 is TGTGCCAACAGCTTAGAGTTGGCGACAGGGGGCCGGCAAGAGACCCAGTACTTA.

As regards this clonotype: Mismatch with germline at one junction end may stem from a read error. This chain's CDR3 is CDSSLGTSGSLEQSF. CDR3 bases: TGTGACAGCAGCTTAGGGACTAGCGGGAGTCTTGAGCAGTCGTTC. The chain is built from TRBV11-3 and TRBJ2-1; TRBD2 aligns across 14 bases. Germline V lookup: CDR1 SGHNT, CDR2 YENEEA. The CDR3 has 15 amino acids.

There are a few counts of this clonotype. A read error is possible here, since a much larger clone lies one base away. The genes are TRBV29-1 and TRBJ2-2, with TRBD2 matching 7 bases. The germline gives CDR1 SQVTM, CDR2 ANQGSEA. The CDR3 loop spans 12 amino acids. J was trimmed by 7 bases and V by 7 bases; bases with no gene match: 6. CDR3 DNA sequence: TGCAGCGCCGAATGGGGGGGCGGGGAGCTGTTTTTT. This encodes CSAEWGGGELFF.

This clonotype came up once. The junction departs from germline at one end; a sequencing error may be responsible. V gene TRBV11-2 combines with J gene TRBJ2-5; D not resolved. Germline V gives CDR1 SGHAT, CDR2 FQNNGV. CDR3 length: 13 residues. The DNA for the CDR3 is TGTTCCAGCAGCTTCGGACCGCAAGGGACCCAGTACTTC. This translates into CSSSFGPQGTQYF.

This clonotype has just a few counts. This could be a read error, since a much larger clone is one nucleotide away. The chain has TRBV12-3 or TRBV12-4 and TRBJ1-2; D is undetermined. This CDR3 has 12 amino acids. CDR3 sequence: CPSSLSGSGYTF. CDR3 bases: TGTCCCAGCAGTTTATCGGGGTCTGGCTACACCTTC.

The rearrangement links TRBV11-3 to TRBJ2-1, with D hard to call. The CDR3 contains 14 residues. Germline V gives CDR1 SGHNT, CDR2 YENEEA. DNA of the CDR3: TGTAGCAGCAGCTTAGATAATCAAGGAGTGGAGCAGTTCTTC. Residues: CSSSLDNQGVEQFF.

With respect to this clonotype: A read error may account for a junction end that differs from germline. The chain employs TRBV11-2 and TRBJ2-2, with TRBD2 as a possible D gene (5 bases). The CDR3 extends over 13 amino acids. Germline assignment: CDR1 SGHAT and CDR2 FQNNGV. CDR3 residues: CVSSHEAAGELSF. The CDR3 DNA reads TGTGTCAGCAGCCATGAAGCTGCCGGGGAGCTGTCTTTT.

Regarding this clonotype: At one end, the junction sequence differs from germline, possibly due to a read error. J is TRBJ2-7 and V is TRBV11-2, with D unresolved. The germline gives CDR1 SGHAT, CDR2 FQNNGV. This CDR3 contains 15 residues. CDR3 amino acids: CASSIEWWQVHEQYF. The CDR3 region has the DNA TGTGCCAGCAGCATAGAGTGGTGGCAGGTCCACGAGCAGTACTTC.

This clonotype was seen at least ten times. The J gene is TRBJ1-4, the V gene TRBV21-1; the table's D call, TRBD1, was not checked against the DNA. TRBV21-1 constitutes a pseudogene. The CDR3 has 15 residues. The CDR3 region is CASPPFGQGGEKLFF. CDR3 nucleotides: TGTGCCAGCCCCCCTTTCGGGCAGGGGGGCGAAAAACTGTTTTTT.

Concerning this clonotype: A single base separates this from a much larger clone, so it may be a read error. The CDR3 carries no conserved terminal phenylalanine or tryptophan, so it likely arises from a read error. The chain joins TRBV7-8 to TRBJ2-7; perhaps TRBD2 as D (6 bases). The CDR3 loop spans 14 amino acids. Deletions cut 10 bases from V and 2 bases from J, with 18 bases between. Germline CDR1 is SGHVS and CDR2 is FQNEAQ. The CDR3, as DNA: TGTGCCACCTCAAAAGAGGCGGGAACCTACGAGCAGTACCTC. Translating it yields CATSKEAGTYEQYL.

On this clonotype itself: The junction departs from germline at one end; a sequencing error may be responsible. This chain connects TRBV5-6 to TRBJ2-6; TRBD1 might be the D (6 bases). There are 18 residues in the CDR3. CDR1 and CDR2 from the germline V gene are SGHDT and YYEEEE. The CDR3 spells CAGSLITQGIPGADVLTF. As DNA, the CDR3 is TGTGCCGGCAGCTTGATCACTCAGGGGATTCCTGGGGCCGACGTCCTGACTTTC.

A word on this clonotype: A much larger clone differs by one base, so this may be a read error. The genes are TRBV28 and TRBJ1-2; D remains unclear. CDR1 and CDR2 (germline): MDHEN, SYDVKM. This CDR3 region has 15 residues. CDR3: CASSLIGLQDYDYTF. Written as DNA, the CDR3 is TGTGCCAGCAGTTTAATTGGGCTTCAGGACTATGACTACACCTTC.

CDR3 DNA: TGTGACAACAGCCCTGGGCTAGCGGGCCCAGATACGCAGTATTTT. Translating gives CDNSPGLAGPDTQYF. The chain joins TRBV11-2 to TRBJ2-3; 8 bases map to TRBD2. Germline V gene lookup returns CDR1 SGHAT and CDR2 FQNNGV. The CDR3 covers 15 residues.

This clonotype was recorded once. The genes are TRBV10-2 and TRBJ2-1; D is perhaps TRBD2 (6 bases). CDR1 and CDR2 from the germline V gene are WSHSY and SAAADI. The CDR3 contains 15 residues. V was pared by 9 bases and J by 6 bases, with 21 bases between. This CDR3 reads CASNDVRGGPNEQFF. The CDR3 region has the DNA TGCGCCAGTAATGACGTTCGAGGAGGGCCCAATGAGCAGTTCTTC.

Details on this clonotype: One junction end does not reproduce the germline sequence, and a read error may be involved. The chain recombines TRBV12-3 or TRBV12-4 with TRBJ2-7; no reliable D call. CDR3 length: 13 residues. CDR3 DNA sequence: TGTGCCACCAGTACCCGGACCCACCACGAGCAGTACTTC. As protein: CATSTRTHHEQYF.

About this clonotype: It is likely a read error, because the conserved phenylalanine at the end of the CDR3 is missing. The V and J genes are TRBV2 and TRBJ1-5; 8 nucleotides align to TRBD1. CDR1 is SNHLY, CDR2 FYNNEI, per germline. J was trimmed by 7 bases and V by 6 bases; bases with no gene match: 14. The length of the CDR3 is 16 residues. DNA of the CDR3: TGTGCCAGCAGACATTCAGGGGGCAACCGAGACCAGCCCCAGCATCTT. The encoded protein is CASRHSGGNRDQPQHL.

This clonotype was observed at least ten times. The rearrangement links TRBV5-5 to TRBJ2-1, with D unclear. Germline values: CDR1 SGHKS, CDR2 YYEKEE (reference sequence). The CDR3 has 15 residues. V was trimmed by 1 base and J by 1 base, leaving 9 bases between them. The CDR3 loop is CASSLLETSYNEQFF. The DNA for the CDR3 is TGTGCCAGCAGCTTGTTGGAGACGTCCTACAATGAGCAGTTCTTC.

The table lists this clonotype with a count of one. The genes are TRBV11-1 and TRBJ1-1; D remains unclear. This CDR3 has 17 residues. V was trimmed by 1 base and J by 3 bases, leaving 18 bases between them. CDR1 and CDR2 from the germline V gene are SGHAT and FQDESV (reference sequence). CDR3 DNA: TGTGCCAGCAGCTTAGTGTCGGGCACCCCCGGGGACACTGAAGCTTTCTTT. This sequence encodes CASSLVSGTPGDTEAFF.

Details on this clonotype: A read error may explain this, as a much larger clone is one base away. This chain uses TRBV29-1 with TRBJ1-4; tentative D call: TRBD1 (5 bases). Per the germline V gene, CDR1 is SQVTM and CDR2 is ANQGSEA. This CDR3 is 11 amino acids long. The CDR3 DNA is TGCAGCGTTTACGGGGGTGAAAGACTGTTTTTT. Translating it yields CSVYGGERLFF.

Remarks on this clonotype: Possible read error: a much larger clone is one base away. The chain couples TRBV29-1 to TRBJ2-3; 7 positions agree with TRBD2. The CDR3 spans 17 residues. The germline CDR1 and CDR2 sequences are SQVTM and ANQGSEA. With V trimmed by 3 bases and J by 6 bases, 18 bases remained unmatched. The CDR3: CSVDWAGVAGLVDTQYF. The DNA for the CDR3 is TGCAGCGTTGACTGGGCCGGTGTAGCGGGCCTGGTGGATACGCAGTATTTT.

On this clonotype: One end of the junction does not line up with germline, which may come from a read error. V usage is TRBV11-3 and J usage is TRBJ2-1; D is uncertain. This CDR3 spans 15 amino acids. Germline CDR1 and CDR2: SGHNT and YENEEA. The CDR3 bases are TGTGCCAGCAGCTTAGGAGCAGGAGCGACGATTCAGAAGTCCTTC. This translates into CASSLGAGATIQKSF.

This clonotype turned up a few times. Just one base apart from a much larger clone, this may be a read error. V usage is TRBV28 and J usage is TRBJ2-7, with 7 positions matching TRBD1. Germline trimming cut 6 bases from V and 2 bases from J; bases unmatched to any gene: 7. The germline V gene encodes CDR1 MDHEN and CDR2 SYDVKM. CDR3 size: 14 residues. The CDR3 region is CASRQTGSPYEQYF. The CDR3 DNA is TGTGCCAGCAGACAGACAGGGTCCCCCTACGAGCAGTACTTC.

On this clonotype itself: Its ends do not fully match the called genes, so a read error is possible. This chain connects TRBV4-1 to TRBJ2-3; 9 bases fit TRBD1. Per the germline V gene, CDR1 is MGHRA and CDR2 is YSYEKL. The CDR3 is 17 residues long. The CDR3 DNA reads as TGCGTCAGCAGCCGTTCGTCCGTGGGGACAGGGTTGGATACGCAGTATTTT. This sequence encodes CVSSRSSVGTGLDTQYF.

The rearrangement joins TRBV11-2 to TRBJ2-1; 7 positions match TRBD1. J gave up 9 bases and V 2 bases, and 16 bases lay outside the gene matches. The germline gives CDR1 SGHAT, CDR2 FQNNGV. The CDR3 spans 17 residues. In nucleotides, the CDR3 is TGTGCCAGCAGCTTAACATACGGACAGAGGTACAGGGGTGAGCAGTTCTTC. Its translation: CASSLTYGQRYRGEQFF.

The chain couples TRBV6-5 to TRBJ1-1; D not certain. V was cut by 6 bases and J by 5 bases, with 13 bases left in between. This CDR3 comprises 13 residues. Germline CDR1 and CDR2: MNHEY and SVGAGI. The CDR3 DNA sequence: TGTGCCAGCAGAATGGACGAGAATACTGAAGCTTTCTTT. Residues: CASRMDENTEAFF.